This TCR beta chain was identified during a study of blood T cell repertoires in COVID-19. Sequencing used immunoSEQ multiplex PCR; TCRdb keeps in-frame clones, though not all of them. In the table there are 250,000 to 350,000 clones, more than 85% of which are singletons. The V and J ends lost 1 base and 5 bases, in that order; junction bases with no gene match: 1. This CDR3 contains 13 residues. CDR1 and CDR2 from the germline V gene are LNHDA and SQIVND (reference sequence). Points on this clone: The same CDR3 can be traced to other DNA sequences in this sample.

The sample was PBMCs or T cells enriched from blood (not recorded which). The clonotype was recovered from a woman aged 30 to 39 who had recovered from COVID-19. The rearrangement links TRBV19 to TRBJ2-5, with 7 positions matching TRBD2. The CDR3 DNA reads TGTGCCAGTAGTATAGCGGGAGGCGAGACCCAGTACTTC. It yields the protein CASSIAGGETQYF.